Included here is one T cell receptor (beta chain) sequence, with context. Here immunoSEQ multiplex PCR was the method, and the copy in TCRdb shows in-frame clones only, minus some. The sample holds 130,000 or so clones, more than 75% seen once. The germline V gene has CDR1 MGHRA and CDR2 YSYEKL. The CDR3 totals 13 residues. V was clipped by 4 bases and J by 4 bases, with 10 bases between them. These data are taken from a study of blood T cell repertoires in COVID-19. For the study at large: T cells, B-cell-depleted T cells, or PBMCs provided the cDNA or gDNA that served as material.

This TCR was recovered from a man aged 55-75 years with acute or convalescent COVID-19. V is TRBV4-1 and J is TRBJ1-2; unclear D gene. The specimen was peripheral blood. CDR3 in amino acids: CASSPGNGYGYTF. CDR3 bases: TGCGCCAGCAGCCCGGGAAATGGCTATGGCTACACCTTC.